Sequencing of this T cell receptor (beta chain) was carried out in a study of cytomegalovirus exposure and HLA in healthy donors. Looking at the study overall: Of all 400 or so donors who were genotyped, 75% to 85% belonged to the Caucasian-associated ancestry cluster. Study observations and caveats: In a later analysis, TCR beta V- and J-gene trimming showed a link to a missense DCLRE1C variant.

Note on this clone: No antigen is known for it.

CDR1 is SGHVS and CDR2 is FQNEAQ in the germline V gene. With V trimmed by 3 bases and J by 7 bases, 11 bases remained unmatched. The CDR3 extends over 15 amino acids. PCR was performed using 60 Vbeta and 13 Jbeta primers. Repertoires were generated with immunoSEQ multiplex PCR, while TCRdb's copy carries only in-frame clones and drops some. The sample lists about 110,000 clones, around 80% occurring once. Sequencing input: PBMCs. This sequence was found in a man aged 25-45 years in good health and CMV-seropositive. The chain has TRBV7-8 and TRBJ2-5; 7 bases agree with TRBD1. CDR3 in amino acids: CASSFTTGVGGTQYF. CDR3 in DNA: TGTGCCAGCAGCTTTACTACAGGGGTGGGTGGGACCCAGTACTTC.